The sequence of this TCR beta chain was determined in a study of cytomegalovirus exposure and HLA in healthy donors. Study-wide results and caveats: One cluster of highly shared sequence variants probably arose as a sequencing artifact. Later work found most CMV-associated TCR beta chains apparently HLA-restricted.

Despite likely unrecorded immune exposures, the donors were nominally healthy at the time of sampling. PCR amplification relied on 60 Vbeta primers (plus 13 Jbeta primers). As handled by the study authors: Some 10 million of the 60 million to 90 million unique TCR beta chains counted in a later analysis were shared. TCRdb keeps only in-frame clones here, not all; method: immunoSEQ multiplex PCR. The V and J calls and clone size were taken over from that table, and D and trimming were inferred from the DNA. The data hold about 160,000 clones, with under 80% observed a single time. As to this clone: Its antigen remains unknown.

The CDR3 is made up of 15 amino acids. The germline V gene encodes CDR1 SNHLY and CDR2 FYNNEI. Between the trimmed V and J ends, which lost 5 bases and 1 base, there was a span of 14 bases. The sequence was obtained from a woman in her twenties or thirties in good health and CMV-seronegative. What was sequenced was PBMCs. The chain carries TRBV2 and TRBJ1-1, with D possibly matching TRBD1 (6 bases). As DNA, the CDR3 is TGTGCCAGCAGTAACAGGGAGCGTGGGAACACTGAAGCTTTCTTT. Its protein product is CASSNRERGNTEAFF.